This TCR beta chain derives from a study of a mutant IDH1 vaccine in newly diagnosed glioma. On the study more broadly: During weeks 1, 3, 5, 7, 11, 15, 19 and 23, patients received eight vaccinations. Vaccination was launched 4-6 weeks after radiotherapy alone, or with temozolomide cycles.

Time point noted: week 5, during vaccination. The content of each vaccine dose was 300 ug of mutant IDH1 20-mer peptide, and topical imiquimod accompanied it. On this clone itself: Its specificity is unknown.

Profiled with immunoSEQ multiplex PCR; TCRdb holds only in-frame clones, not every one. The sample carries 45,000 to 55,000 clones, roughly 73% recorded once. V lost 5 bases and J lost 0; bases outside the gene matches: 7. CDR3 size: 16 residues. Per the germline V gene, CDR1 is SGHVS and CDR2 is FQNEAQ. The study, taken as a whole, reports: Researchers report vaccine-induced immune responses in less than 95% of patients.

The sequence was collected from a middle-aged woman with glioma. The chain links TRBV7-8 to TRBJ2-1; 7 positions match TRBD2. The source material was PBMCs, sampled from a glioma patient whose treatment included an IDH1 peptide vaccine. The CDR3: CASSAPGGSSYNEQFF. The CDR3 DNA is TGTGCCAGCAGCGCCCCGGGGGGTAGCTCCTACAATGAGCAGTTCTTC.